This T cell receptor (beta chain) originates from a study of blood T cell repertoires in COVID-19. The authors' processing: Reference gene primer amplification in the assay estimated nucleated cell counts. TCRdb keeps only in-frame clones here, not all; method: immunoSEQ multiplex PCR. D and trimming were read from the DNA, whereas the V and J calls and clone size are those reported in that table. The table includes about 260,000 clones, less than 90% detected once. Between the trimmed V and J ends, which lost 0 bases and 0 bases, there was a span of 6 bases. CDR3 length: 15 residues. CDR1 is SNHLY, CDR2 FYNNEI, per germline.

The sequenced material came from PBMCs or T cells enriched from blood (not recorded which). This TCR was recovered from a woman aged 45-65 years who had recovered from COVID-19. The chain links TRBV2 to TRBJ1-5; D is possibly TRBD1 (5 bases). CDR3: CASSEARGSNQPQHF. The CDR3 DNA follows: TGTGCCAGCAGTGAAGCAAGGGGTAGCAATCAGCCCCAGCATTTT.